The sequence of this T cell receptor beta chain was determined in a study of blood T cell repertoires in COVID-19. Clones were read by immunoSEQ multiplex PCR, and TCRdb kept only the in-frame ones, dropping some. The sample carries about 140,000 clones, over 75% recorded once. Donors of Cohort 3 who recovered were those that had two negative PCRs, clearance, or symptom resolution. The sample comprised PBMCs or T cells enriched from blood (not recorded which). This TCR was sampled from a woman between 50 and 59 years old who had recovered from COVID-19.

In DNA, the CDR3 is TGCAGTGCTAGTAAAGGGGGGGCGGCGAGCTCCTACAATGAGCAGTTCTTC. This codes for CSASKGGAASSYNEQFF. This chain connects TRBV20-1 to TRBJ2-1; tentatively, D is TRBD2 (7 bases). Germline assignment: CDR1 DFQATT and CDR2 SNEGSKA (reference sequence). The ends were cut back, 3 bases at V and 0 bases at J, with 18 bases in the middle. The CDR3 is 17 residues long.